Following are 19 T cell receptor beta chains from one sample sequenced in a study of cytomegalovirus exposure and HLA in healthy donors. Vbeta (60) and Jbeta (13) primers were used in the PCR. Some clones are missing from TCRdb's copy, which holds only in-frame ones; the method was immunoSEQ multiplex PCR. The table includes approximately 190,000 clones, roughly 80% detected once. What was sequenced was PBMCs. Receptors originate from a man aged 35-49 years in good health and CMV-seropositive.

The V gene is TRBV7-3, the J gene TRBJ2-1, with TRBD1 as a possible D gene (7 bases). This CDR3 contains 14 residues. Germline V gene sequence: CDR1 SGHTA, CDR2 FQGTGA. The V end was cut by 2 bases, the J end by 4 bases, with 9 bases between. DNA of the CDR3: TGTGCCAGCAGCTTACCAGGGGGGTACAATGAGCAGTTCTTC. Translation: CASSLPGGYNEQFF.

The chain couples TRBV5-4 to TRBJ2-3, with D unresolved. The CDR3 length is 12 residues. The germline CDR1 and CDR2 sequences are SGHNT and YYREEE (reference sequence). The V end was cut by 3 bases, the J end by 4 bases, with 6 bases between. DNA of the CDR3: TGTGCCAGCAGCTCTACAGCAGATACGCAGTATTTT. Translated: CASSSTADTQYF.

V and J are TRBV5-1 and TRBJ1-2; tentatively, D is TRBD1 (6 bases). CDR1 is SGHRS, CDR2 YFSETQ, per germline. The CDR3 is made up of 14 amino acids. Trimming removed 4 bases at V and 2 bases at J, with 12 bases between. Written as DNA, the CDR3 is TGCGCCAGCAGCGGGGACAATTTGAACTATGGCTACACCTTC. Translation: CASSGDNLNYGYTF.

This chain uses TRBV7-3 with TRBJ1-1; D is unclear. Germline V lookup: CDR1 SGHTA, CDR2 FQGTGA. Trimming removed 5 bases from V and 0 bases from J, with 10 bases in between. The CDR3 spans 14 residues. The CDR3 is CASSPVAVNTEAFF. The CDR3 region has the DNA TGTGCCAGCAGCCCCGTTGCGGTGAACACTGAAGCTTTCTTT.

The chain uses TRBV9 and TRBJ2-3; possibly TRBD1 for D (6 bases). This CDR3 contains 16 residues. V lost 0 bases to trimming and J lost 1 base, with 12 bases between them. Germline CDR1 is SGDLS and CDR2 is YYNGEE. CDR3 in DNA: TGTGCCAGCAGCGTAGGGGGGCGGGCCCGCACAGATACGCAGTATTTT. It codes for CASSVGGRARTDTQYF.

This clone was seen only once. This chain joins TRBV16 and TRBJ1-2; a possible D gene is TRBD1 (6 bases). Trimming left V 2 bases short and J 4 bases short, with 8 bases between. The length of the CDR3 is 13 residues. The germline CDR1 and CDR2 sequences are KGHSY and FQNENV. CDR3 sequence: CASSQQGSYGYTF. DNA for the CDR3: TGTGCCAGCAGCCAACAGGGGAGCTATGGCTACACCTTC.

This sequence joins TRBV19 and TRBJ2-4, with D possibly matching TRBD1 (5 bases). With 6 bases removed from V and 2 bases from J, the gap between germline ends came to 17 bases. CDR3 size: 16 residues. CDR1 LNHDA and CDR2 SQIVND come from the germline V gene (reference sequence). The CDR3: CASSQSLGVTKNIQYF. The CDR3 nucleotides read TGTGCCAGTAGCCAGAGCCTAGGGGTGACCAAAAACATTCAGTACTTC.

This sequence joins TRBV7-9 and TRBJ2-7, with 9 bases lining up with TRBD1. This CDR3 is 14 amino acids long. After removal of 5 bases from V and 7 bases from J, the junction contained 9 bases not matched to a gene. The germline V gene has CDR1 SEHNR and CDR2 FQNEAQ (reference sequence). CDR3: CASSLIRDREEQYF. CDR3 in DNA: TGTGCCAGCAGCCTTATCCGGGACAGGGAAGAGCAGTACTTC.

As DNA, the CDR3 is TGTGCCAGCAGTCCTACTGGAGGCGGCAATCAGCCCCAGCATTTT. This codes for CASSPTGGGNQPQHF. This rearrangement joins TRBV6-4 to TRBJ1-5; D call uncertain. This CDR3 spans 15 amino acids. The V end lost 5 bases, the J end lost 2 bases, and 13 bases lay between the germline ends. Germline V lookup: CDR1 MRHNA, CDR2 SNTAGT.

The CDR3, as DNA: TGTGCCAGCAGCTTTCGAGGCGAGCAGTACTTC. This sequence encodes CASSFRGEQYF. The chain employs TRBV7-2 and TRBJ2-7; D not certain. V dropped 3 bases and J dropped 6 bases, with 6 bases sitting between them. CDR1 is SGHTA, CDR2 FQGNSA, per germline. This CDR3 is built from 11 residues.

The J gene is TRBJ2-5, the V gene TRBV5-1; TRBD2 might be the D (7 bases). The CDR3 sequence is 16 residues long. V lost 0 bases and J 4 bases, leaving 16 bases between the germline ends. CDR1 and CDR2 (germline): SGHRS, YFSETQ. DNA of the CDR3: TGCGCCAGCAGCTTGGCCGGGGGAGGGGGAGGAGAGACCCAGTACTTC. As protein: CASSLAGGGGGETQYF.

The CDR3 region has the DNA TGTGCCAGCAGCCCGGGACAGGGGAGGTTCTTC. Translating gives CASSPGQGRFF. V gene TRBV6-5 combines with J gene TRBJ2-1, with TRBD1 identical over 10 bases. Looked up from germline, CDR1 is MNHEY and CDR2 is SVGAGI. CDR3 length equals 11 residues. V dropped 6 bases and J dropped 15; count of bases not matched to a gene: 5.

The J gene is TRBJ2-5, the V gene TRBV5-4, with TRBD1 as a possible D gene (6 bases). CDR3 length: 16 amino acids. Germline loops: CDR1 SGHNT, CDR2 YYREEE (reference sequence). Trimming removed 0 bases from V and 1 base from J, with 13 bases in between. Here the CDR3 DNA reads TGTGCCAGCAGCTTGGGGGCAGGGGCTATCCAAGAGACCCAGTACTTC. Encoded protein: CASSLGAGAIQETQYF.

The chain employs TRBV6-6 and TRBJ1-2, with D unresolved. This CDR3 is built from 13 residues. Germline values: CDR1 MNHNY, CDR2 SVGAGI (reference sequence). Trimming cost V 5 bases and J 2 bases, with 9 bases left between them. Here the CDR3 reads CASSGLPNYGYTF. CDR3 nucleotide sequence: TGTGCCAGCAGTGGGCTGCCGAACTATGGCTACACCTTC.

This chain joins TRBV4-3 and TRBJ1-3; D gene ambiguous. Germline V gene lookup returns CDR1 LGHNA and CDR2 YSLEER. Between the trimmed V and J ends, which lost 1 base and 4 bases, there was a span of 11 bases. CDR3 size: 15 residues. The CDR3: CASSQGPEAGNTIYF. Here the CDR3 DNA reads TGCGCCAGCAGCCAAGGGCCGGAAGCGGGAAACACCATATATTTT.

The CDR3 here is CAMTGAEAFF. The CDR3 DNA follows: TGTGCCATGACAGGCGCTGAAGCTTTCTTT. The chain joins TRBV30 to TRBJ1-1; possible D gene TRBD1, 6 bases. The CDR3 has 10 residues. With 8 bases removed from V and 6 bases from J, the gap between germline ends came to 10 bases. CDR1 GTSNPN and CDR2 SVGIG come from the germline V gene (reference sequence). The full variable domain, rest sourced from reference TRBV30 and TRBJ1-1, is SQTIHQWPATLVQPVGSPLSLECTVEGTSNPNLYWYRQAAGRGLQLLFYSVGIGQISSEVPQNLSASRPQDRQFILSSKKLLLSDSGFYLCAMTGAEAFFGQGTRLTVV.

The chain combines TRBV18 with TRBJ2-5; 7 bases match TRBD1. Germline CDR1 KGHSH, CDR2 LQKENI. The CDR3 covers 14 residues. Germline trimming cut 5 bases from V and 4 bases from J; bases unmatched to any gene: 7. The CDR3 DNA is TGTGCCAGCTCAGCTTCCTCAGGGGGAGAGACCCAGTACTTC. Protein: CASSASSGGETQYF.

The gene calls are TRBV10-1 and TRBJ1-2; tentatively, D is TRBD1 (5 bases). Per germline, CDR1 WNHNN and CDR2 SYGVQD (reference sequence). CDR3 length: 11 amino acids. V was shortened by 8 bases and J by 6 bases, with 10 bases between the two germline ends. This chain's CDR3 is CASPSGDGYTF. The CDR3 nucleotides read TGCGCCAGCCCGTCGGGGGATGGCTACACCTTC.

This chain joins TRBV7-7 and TRBJ2-5; 8 nucleotides align to TRBD2. Trimming at V came to 5 bases and at J to 7 bases, leaving 18 bases not matched to a gene. CDR1 and CDR2 from the germline V gene are SSHAT and FNYEAQ (reference sequence). This CDR3 has 17 residues. CDR3 in amino acids: CASSPRTVAGPSGTQYF. The CDR3 DNA reads as TGTGCCAGCAGCCCCCGGACGGTAGCGGGGCCCTCGGGGACCCAGTACTTC.